This is a list of T cell receptor beta chains from one sample in a study of T cells in narcolepsy. The data were produced by immunoSEQ multiplex PCR, yet TCRdb's version contains in-frame clones alone and is incomplete. The data show tens of thousands of clones, less than 85% seen once. Sequencing input: CD45RA- memory CD4+ T cells from PBMCs. The source of these receptors is a human donor with narcolepsy. Both conserved end residues are part of each CDR3. Each record gives: D gene, clone size, V gene, CDR3 protein. D genes are given only for firm matches. Size is omitted from some rows. Given values are once, few, many or a class for expanded clones.

TRBD1	.	TRBV19	CASSVSGGGSPLHF
TRBD2	.	TRBV28	CASSPGGKRDDTQYF
TRBD2	.	TRBV6-1	CASSTSGGNEQFF
TRBD1	.	TRBV4-1	CASSLSGTGAEKLFF
.	.	TRBV2	CASSEALRNQPQHF
.	.	TRBV13	CASSPLGRDETQYF
TRBD1	few	TRBV6-5	CASSYAGGEADTQYF
TRBD1	.	TRBV6-4	CASSPDRGGQPQHF
.	few	TRBV5-8	CASSLEGLRFGQYF
.	.	TRBV6-1	CASLVAQGSYEQYF
TRBD1	few	TRBV28	CASSLTGDRTDTQYF
.	.	TRBV5-1	CASSPTLDKNIQYF
.	.	TRBV2	CASRQGTNSPLHF
.	.	TRBV6-5	CASSPTRRAGGYTF
TRBD2	.	TRBV9	CASSVGLAGVGEQYF
.	.	TRBV5-6	CASSFRDIDIQYF
TRBD2	once	TRBV28	CASSLSGGSQETQYF
.	.	TRBV7-2	CASSARAGGNTIYF
.	.	TRBV7-3	CASSPDRNEKLFF
.	.	TRBV7-9	CASSLALVGSPNQPQHF
.	.	TRBV7-8	CASSPPASGTEAFF
TRBD1	.	TRBV28	CASSPRTGADTQYF
.	.	TRBV5-6	CASSLAAVTEAFF
.	.	TRBV2	CASSEGGLKTQYF
.	once	TRBV4-3	CASSQGQNPTEAFF
.	once	TRBV7-5	CARSLPPPDLEGAPNYGYTF
.	.	TRBV7-8	CASSSSRSDGYTF
.	.	TRBV2	CASSTQGRGETQYF
TRBD1	.	TRBV11-2	CASSPLGQGARNTEAFF
.	once	TRBV4-2	CASSQDVGAGGTEAFF
.	.	TRBV7-3	CASSRDRTDTGELFF